The 13 T cell receptor beta chains below were found in one sample sequenced in a study of T cell changes during pregnancy in multiple sclerosis. Sequenced by immunoSEQ multiplex PCR; TCRdb stores in-frame clones only, minus some. The table includes 70,000 to 100,000 clones, almost 95% detected once. This specimen consisted of peripheral blood, obtained in the third trimester of pregnancy. These receptors were collected from a female donor with multiple sclerosis, enrolled in a pregnancy study.

The chain couples TRBV28 to TRBJ2-7; TRBD1 matches at 8 bases. With V trimmed by 6 bases and J by 5 bases, 6 bases remained unmatched. There are 13 residues in the CDR3. Germline V gene sequence: CDR1 MDHEN, CDR2 SYDVKM. Here the CDR3 reads CASREQGADEQYF. The CDR3 DNA reads as TGTGCCAGCAGGGAGCAGGGGGCTGACGAGCAGTACTTC.

The chain links TRBV19 to TRBJ2-7, with 11 bases lining up with TRBD2. CDR3 length equals 14 residues. Germline loops: CDR1 LNHDA, CDR2 SQIVND (reference sequence). V lost 6 bases to trimming and J lost 0 bases; unmatched junction nucleotides: 1. Here the CDR3 reads CASRGTSGSYEQYF. The CDR3 DNA sequence: TGTGCCAGTAGGGGGACTAGCGGCTCCTACGAGCAGTACTTC.

The rearrangement joins TRBV5-6 to TRBJ2-1; a possible D gene is TRBD2 (5 bases). The germline CDR1 and CDR2 sequences are SGHDT and YYEEEE. The CDR3 sequence is 16 residues long. Trimming removed 5 bases at V and 3 bases at J, with 18 bases between. The CDR3 spells CASSLRIGLNYNEQFF. The CDR3 nucleotides read TGTGCCAGCAGTTTGCGCATCGGACTCAACTACAATGAGCAGTTCTTC. Complete variable domain (other parts from reference TRBV5-6 and TRBJ2-1): DAGVTQSPTHLIKTRGQQVTLRCSPKSGHDTVSWYQQALGQGPQFIFQYYEEEERQRGNFPDRFSGHQFPNYSSELNVNALLLGDSALYLCASSLRIGLNYNEQFFGPGTRLTVL.

The V gene is TRBV21-1, the J gene TRBJ1-3; the table's D gene call, TRBD1, was not cross checked with the DNA. TRBV21-1 counts as a pseudogene. The CDR3 covers 14 residues. For the CDR3, the DNA is TGTGCCAGCCTGCCATACCTCAGGGGAAACACCATATATTTT. Translating gives CASLPYLRGNTIYF.

The chain is built from TRBV21-1 and TRBJ1-2; the table's D gene call, TRBD1, was not cross checked with the DNA. TRBV21-1 is designated a pseudogene. The CDR3 runs to 13 residues. The CDR3 nucleotides are TGTGCCAGCAGCAAAGGCGACAGCTATGGCTACACCTTC. As protein: CASSKGDSYGYTF.

This rearrangement joins TRBV27 to TRBJ2-5, with a tentative D call TRBD1 (6 bases). Trimming removed 5 bases at V and 4 bases at J, with 17 bases between. The germline gives CDR1 MNHEY, CDR2 SMNVEV (reference sequence). CDR3 length: 15 residues. Written as DNA, the CDR3 is TGTGCCAGCAGTCCCTCGACAGGCGGAGTAGAGACCCAGTACTTC. Translation: CASSPSTGGVETQYF.

The rearrangement links TRBV28 to TRBJ2-5; perhaps TRBD1 as D (6 bases). CDR1 is MDHEN, CDR2 SYDVKM, per germline. The V end was cut by 4 bases, the J end by 5 bases, with 23 bases between. There are 17 residues in the CDR3. The CDR3 nucleotides are TGTGCCAGCAGTTACCCCCCACGTAACAGGGCCTGGGAGACCCAGTACTTC. It yields the protein CASSYPPRNRAWETQYF. The full variable domain, with the rest looked up from reference TRBV28 and TRBJ2-5, is DVKVTQSSRYLVKRTGEKVFLECVQDMDHENMFWYRQDPGLGLRLIYFSYDVKMKEKGDIPEGYSVSREKKERFSLILESASTNQTSMYLCASSYPPRNRAWETQYFGPGTRLLVL.

CDR3 DNA: TGTGCCAGCAGCGTAATGGGGGCTGACTCTGGAAACACCATATATTTT. It is translated as CASSVMGADSGNTIYF. The rearrangement uses TRBV9 and TRBJ1-3, with D tentatively TRBD1 (6 bases). CDR3 length: 16 amino acids. Germline CDR1 is SGDLS and CDR2 is YYNGEE. V lost 1 base, J lost 0 bases, and 11 bases lay in between.

This chain connects TRBV5-1 to TRBJ2-1; 9 nucleotides match TRBD2. J gave up 9 bases and V 3 bases, and 13 bases lay outside the gene matches. The CDR3 is 16 amino acids. The V gene's germline CDR1 is SGHRS and CDR2 YFSETQ. Here the CDR3 DNA reads TGCGCCAGCAGCTCGGACCTAGCGGGAATTATGGGTGAGCAGTTCTTC. This codes for CASSSDLAGIMGEQFF.

This chain connects TRBV19 to TRBJ2-7; the match to TRBD1 covers 9 bases. V lost 5 bases to trimming and J lost 4 bases; unmatched junction nucleotides: 9. The CDR3 consists of 15 residues. Germline V gives CDR1 LNHDA, CDR2 SQIVND (reference sequence). CDR3 nucleotides: TGTGCCAGTAGTTCAAGCGGGACAGGGTCGTACGAGCAGTACTTC. This encodes CASSSSGTGSYEQYF.

This chain connects TRBV16 to TRBJ1-3; no clear D gene. The CDR3 is 15 residues long. CDR1 KGHSY and CDR2 FQNENV come from the germline V gene. With 0 bases removed from V and 4 bases from J, the gap between germline ends came to 10 bases. The CDR3 loop is CASSQSGHVGNTIYF. In DNA, the CDR3 is TGTGCCAGCAGCCAATCTGGCCACGTCGGAAACACCATATATTTT.

V gene TRBV28 combines with J gene TRBJ2-2; a possible D gene is TRBD2 (6 bases). Germline CDR1 MDHEN, CDR2 SYDVKM. V dropped 2 bases and J dropped 8 bases, with 12 bases sitting between them. The CDR3 covers 14 residues. CDR3 DNA: TGTGCCAGCAGTTTAGGAGGGGCCGGGGGGGAGCTGTTTTTT. The encoded protein is CASSLGGAGGELFF.

The chain combines TRBV11-3 with TRBJ2-1; 9 nucleotides agree with TRBD1. Germline V lookup: CDR1 SGHNT, CDR2 YENEEA. J lost 8 bases, V lost 4 bases, and 15 bases had no gene match. This CDR3 spans 17 amino acids. The CDR3 loop is CASSSPGPGQGDDEQFF. CDR3 nucleotides: TGTGCCAGCAGCTCCCCCGGACCGGGACAGGGTGACGATGAGCAGTTCTTC.